The 20 T cell receptor beta chains listed next were all sequenced from one sample in a study of radiation and T cells in renal cell carcinoma. Sample time point: blood 2 weeks post-SBRT. Treatment specified: 15 Gy SBRT to primary tumor, nephrectomy 4 weeks later. Clones were read by immunoSEQ multiplex PCR, and TCRdb kept only the in-frame ones, dropping some. This table holds approximately 120,000 clones, 65% to 85% found once. This sample comprised blood, obtained from a patient whose treatment included radiotherapy and nephrectomy. The receptor set was obtained from a man in his forties or fifties with renal cell carcinoma.

In its sample, this clone was seen once. The gene calls are TRBV4-1 and TRBJ2-7; no reliable D call. The germline V gene encodes CDR1 MGHRA and CDR2 YSYEKL. V was shortened by 0 bases and J by 2 bases, with 8 bases between the two germline ends. The length of the CDR3 is 14 residues. The CDR3 DNA sequence: TGCGCCAGCAGCCAAGATTCAGAAGCCTACGAGCAGTACTTC. It specifies CASSQDSEAYEQYF.

This chain links TRBV7-8 with TRBJ1-4; TRBD1 aligns across 7 bases. Trimming cost V 4 bases and J 6 bases; bases outside gene matches: 11. Germline V gives CDR1 SGHVS, CDR2 FQNEAQ. This CDR3 has 16 residues. CDR3 in DNA: TGTGCCAGCAGCTACACCCTACAGGGGAGAGATGAAAAACTGTTTTTT. Translation gives CASSYTLQGRDEKLFF.

V and J are TRBV5-1 and TRBJ1-1; 9 positions match TRBD1. CDR1 and CDR2 from the germline V gene are SGHRS and YFSETQ. There are 14 residues in the CDR3. The trim removed 3 bases at V and 6 bases at J, leaving 6 bases unmatched. The CDR3 is CASSSRTGEAEAFF. The DNA of the CDR3 is TGCGCCAGCAGCTCCAGGACAGGGGAGGCTGAAGCTTTCTTT.

The chain uses TRBV27 and TRBJ1-2, with 10 bases lining up with TRBD1. This CDR3 has 14 amino acids. The V segment lost 5 bases and the J segment 6 bases; nucleotides outside the gene matches: 6. Germline CDR1 reads MNHEY; CDR2 reads SMNVEV (reference sequence). This CDR3 reads CASSGTGQGNGYTF. For the CDR3, the DNA is TGTGCCAGCAGTGGGACGGGACAGGGGAATGGCTACACCTTC.

This clone appeared a single time. The CDR3: CSVGGYNEQFF. CDR3 coding DNA: TGCAGCGTGGGGGGGTACAATGAGCAGTTCTTC. The chain employs TRBV29-1 and TRBJ2-1, with 7 bases aligning to TRBD2. Germline trimming cut 6 bases from V and 4 bases from J; bases unmatched to any gene: 0. The CDR3 sequence is 11 residues long. Germline CDR1 SQVTM, CDR2 ANQGSEA.

The chain uses TRBV28 and TRBJ1-5; 7 nucleotides match TRBD1. The germline V gene encodes CDR1 MDHEN and CDR2 SYDVKM. V was pared by 5 bases and J by 6 bases, with 10 bases of the junction left unmatched. This CDR3 spans 15 amino acids. The chain's CDR3 is CASSTPSGGTQPQHF. The CDR3 nucleotides are TGTGCCAGCAGTACCCCCTCAGGGGGTACTCAGCCCCAGCATTTT.

The chain carries TRBV18 and TRBJ2-7, with D possibly matching TRBD2 (6 bases). Germline values: CDR1 KGHSH, CDR2 LQKENI. The CDR3 has 14 residues. V lost 8 bases, J lost 3 bases, and 17 bases lay in between. The CDR3 region has the DNA TGTGCCAGCCGAAGCCCGGGGGAAAGCTACGAGCAGTACTTC. It codes for CASRSPGESYEQYF.

The rearrangement joins TRBV5-1 to TRBJ1-1; tentative D call: TRBD1 (6 bases). The V gene's germline CDR1 is SGHRS and CDR2 YFSETQ. Trimming stripped 0 bases from V and 4 bases from J, with 19 bases between. This CDR3 has 17 residues. CDR3 in amino acids: CASSLASSGQGITEAFF. The CDR3 nucleotides read TGCGCCAGCAGCTTGGCATCTTCCGGGCAGGGGATCACTGAAGCTTTCTTT.

The chain has TRBV6-5 and TRBJ2-7, with TRBD1 identical over 10 bases. V gave up 0 bases and J gave up 3 bases; unmatched junction bases: 2. In germline, CDR1 is MNHEY, CDR2 SVGAGI. This CDR3 has 15 amino acids. The CDR3 here is CASSYSGQGSYEQYF. The CDR3 DNA reads as TGTGCCAGCAGTTACTCGGGACAGGGGAGCTACGAGCAGTACTTC.

The rearrangement links TRBV4-1 to TRBJ2-5; TRBD2 matches 12 bases. This CDR3 has 17 amino acids. Germline CDR1 is MGHRA and CDR2 is YSYEKL. Germline trimming cut 2 bases from V and 5 bases from J; bases unmatched to any gene: 9. The CDR3 coding sequence is TGCGCCAGCAGCCAATTTCTTAGGACTAGCGGGGCGGAGACCCAGTACTTC. Translated, it gives CASSQFLRTSGAETQYF.

The chain links TRBV18 to TRBJ1-5; a weak D match, TRBD1 (5 bases). Germline lookup yields CDR1 KGHSH and CDR2 LQKENI. There are 18 residues in the CDR3. Trimming took 3 bases from V and 2 from J, leaving 20 bases between them. The CDR3 loop reads CASSPNQAGSDGNQPQHF. In nucleotides, the CDR3 is TGTGCCAGCTCACCGAACCAGGCAGGGAGTGATGGCAATCAGCCCCAGCATTTT. The whole variable domain, remainder taken from reference TRBV18 and TRBJ1-5, is NAGVMQNPRHLVRRRGQEARLRCSPMKGHSHVYWYRQLPEEGLKFMVYLQKENIIDESGMPKERFSAEFPKEGPSILRIQQVVRGDSAAYFCASSPNQAGSDGNQPQHFGDGTRLSIL.

The table lists this clone with a count of one. CDR3 protein: CAISDWGGGDTDTQYF. As DNA, the CDR3 is TGTGCCATCAGTGACTGGGGCGGGGGGGACACAGATACGCAGTATTTT. V is TRBV10-3 and J is TRBJ2-3; 9 nucleotides agree with TRBD2. Germline lookup yields CDR1 ENHRY and CDR2 SYGVKD. The CDR3 loop spans 16 amino acids. The trim removed 3 bases at V and 2 bases at J, leaving 6 bases unmatched.

This chain joins TRBV27 and TRBJ1-1; D uncertain. CDR3 length: 17 residues. Trimming pared 6 bases from V and 5 bases from J, leaving 25 bases between. Germline V lookup: CDR1 MNHEY, CDR2 SMNVEV (reference sequence). The CDR3 DNA reads TGTGCCAGCAGCCGAGTAATGTTCCGGGTCGCGGGGACTGAAGCTTTCTTT. This translates into CASSRVMFRVAGTEAFF.

V usage is TRBV10-2 and J usage is TRBJ2-3, with unresolved D. V dropped 3 bases and J dropped 2 bases, with 15 bases sitting between them. Germline V gene lookup returns CDR1 WSHSY and CDR2 SAAADI. The CDR3 sequence is 16 residues long. CDR3 nucleotide sequence: TGCGCCAGCAGTGATATTCGGAGTCTAAACACAGATACGCAGTATTTT. It encodes CASSDIRSLNTDTQYF.

The chain is built from TRBV7-2 and TRBJ1-2; D unclear. V was clipped by 5 bases and J by 11 bases, with 21 bases between them. Germline CDR1 SGHTA, CDR2 FQGNSA. The CDR3 has 14 residues. CDR3 amino acids: CASSLQPTAPTYTF. The CDR3 bases are TGTGCCAGCAGCCTTCAACCGACTGCGCCCACATACACCTTC.

The rearrangement joins TRBV2 to TRBJ2-7; 8 positions match TRBD2. V trimming: 7 bases; J trimming: 7 bases; junction bases outside the gene matches: 12. There are 14 residues in the CDR3. Germline V lookup: CDR1 SNHLY, CDR2 FYNNEI. CDR3 nucleotides: TGTGCCAGCAATTCGAACGGGGGGGCGGAGGAGCAGTACTTC. Encoded protein: CASNSNGGAEEQYF.

The rearrangement links TRBV4-3 to TRBJ1-3; D may be TRBD1 (6 bases). This CDR3 is built from 16 residues. Trimming took off 5 bases at V and 3 bases at J, with 17 bases between the two ends. Germline V gene sequence: CDR1 LGHNA, CDR2 YSLEER. CDR3 nucleotides: TGCGCCAGCAGCACGTCACAGGGAGCTGGTGGAAACACCATATATTTT. Protein: CASSTSQGAGGNTIYF.

The rearrangement uses TRBV13 and TRBJ1-1; D is unclear. CDR1 PRHDT and CDR2 FYEKMQ come from the germline V gene (reference sequence). Trimming cost V 5 bases and J 1 base, with 5 bases left between them. The CDR3 length is 12 residues. CDR3 residues: CASSVENTEAFF. CDR3 in DNA: TGTGCCAGCAGCGTGGAGAACACTGAAGCTTTCTTT.

This chain uses TRBV9 with TRBJ2-1; TRBD1 aligns across 7 bases. Trimming removed 2 bases from V and 8 bases from J; junction bases left unmatched: 10. This CDR3 is 15 amino acids long. Germline V gives CDR1 SGDLS, CDR2 YYNGEE. CDR3 amino acids: CASSVQGVFYDEQFF. The DNA of the CDR3 is TGTGCCAGCAGCGTCCAGGGGGTCTTTTATGATGAGCAGTTCTTC.

The chain recombines TRBV5-1 with TRBJ1-2; 7 bases map to TRBD1. From germline, CDR1 is SGHRS and CDR2 YFSETQ. J was trimmed by 8 bases and V by 0 bases; bases with no gene match: 13. The CDR3 has 16 amino acids. CDR3 protein: CASSLASMVTGHGYTF. The CDR3 DNA follows: TGCGCCAGCAGCTTGGCTTCAATGGTGACAGGGCACGGCTACACCTTC.